The rows below give T cell receptor beta chains drawn from one sample of a study of blood T cell repertoires in COVID-19. Generated by immunoSEQ multiplex PCR, the TCRdb table keeps only in-frame clones and is missing some. The top ten clones hold 1.5% to 2% of a sample with 200,000 to 250,000 clones, approximately 90% of them seen once. The specimen was PBMCs or T cells enriched from blood (not recorded which). These receptors originate from a woman between 18 and 29 years old who had recovered from COVID-19. The conserved cysteine and the conserved F or W are not part of the CDR3 here. Each record gives: clone size, V gene, CDR3 protein. Clone size, where shown, is once, few, many, or a class for clones that have expanded.

clone_size: -; v_call: TRBV10-2; cdr3_aa: ASSDAGLNEKLF
clone_size: -; v_call: TRBV5-4; cdr3_aa: ASSLETGKNSYT
clone_size: -; v_call: TRBV19; cdr3_aa: ASFDTGMGNQPQH
clone_size: -; v_call: TRBV25-1; cdr3_aa: ASSEVNSFTDTQY
clone_size: -; v_call: TRBV29-1; cdr3_aa: SVTGTPNYGYT
clone_size: -; v_call: TRBV2; cdr3_aa: ASSAGPNTEAF
clone_size: -; v_call: TRBV3-1/TRBV3-2; cdr3_aa: ASSQDPGNYNEQF
clone_size: -; v_call: TRBV27; cdr3_aa: ASIRTGGTGELF
clone_size: -; v_call: TRBV5-1; cdr3_aa: ASSLESDDNEQF
clone_size: -; v_call: TRBV7-2; cdr3_aa: ASSLESGRSPLH
clone_size: -; v_call: TRBV11-1; cdr3_aa: ASSLQGLAVNEQF
clone_size: -; v_call: TRBV6-5; cdr3_aa: ASSLGAAEAF
clone_size: -; v_call: TRBV5-8; cdr3_aa: ASSLSTTVSQAGYT
clone_size: -; v_call: TRBV27; cdr3_aa: ASSPRTDSPLH
clone_size: -; v_call: TRBV24-1; cdr3_aa: ATSDLDIGDTQY
clone_size: once; v_call: TRBV2; cdr3_aa: ASSRQGATYEQY
clone_size: -; v_call: TRBV11-3; cdr3_aa: ASSPTSYGTGEDYGYT
clone_size: -; v_call: TRBV2; cdr3_aa: ASRETTSGYTQETQY
clone_size: -; v_call: TRBV23-1; cdr3_aa: ASPNREKANQPQH
clone_size: -; v_call: TRBV6-5; cdr3_aa: ASALAGADTQY
clone_size: -; v_call: TRBV5-6; cdr3_aa: ASSLGSGLLT
clone_size: -; v_call: TRBV10-3; cdr3_aa: AISGSRQPQH
clone_size: -; v_call: TRBV3-1/TRBV3-2; cdr3_aa: ASSHGLTANYGYT
clone_size: -; v_call: TRBV18; cdr3_aa: ASSLNAGSNTEAF
clone_size: -; v_call: TRBV28; cdr3_aa: ASSFTANTEAF
clone_size: once; v_call: TRBV11-2; cdr3_aa: ASSRRRDSEAF
clone_size: -; v_call: TRBV10-3; cdr3_aa: AISVAETNTGELF
clone_size: -; v_call: TRBV28; cdr3_aa: ASRPGHLNTEAF
clone_size: -; v_call: TRBV28; cdr3_aa: ASSLGQIDNQPQH
clone_size: once; v_call: TRBV24-1; cdr3_aa: ATSDPRAGDADNEQF